A selection of T cell receptor beta chains follows, all from one sample in a study of regulatory T cells in long-lasting Graves disease. MiXCR was run by TCRdb on the multiplex PCR reads, yielding one entry per CDR3 protein. The data contain hundreds of thousands of distinct CDR3 sequences, approximately 13% of them singletons. These sequences were also reported in another study, on T cells in Graves' hyperthyroidism and ophthalmopathy.

The sequenced sample was peripheral blood mononuclear cells (PBMCs), obtained at new diagnosis, from a patient treated with antithyroid drugs. These receptors came from a man under 40 with Graves disease. Both conserved end residues are trimmed from each CDR3.

CDR3aa	v_gene	j_gene
SPKRRNTEAF	TRBV20-1	TRBJ1-1
SVEQEVGNEQY	TRBV29-1	TRBJ2-7
ASSRTQDRGIADTQY	TRBV5-6	TRBJ2-3
SAWGNTQY	TRBV29-1	TRBJ2-3
ASSSRYGYT	TRBV28	TRBJ1-2
ASSEGSGRSYNEQF	TRBV10-2	TRBJ2-1
SVEEELDGHGQY	TRBV29-1	TRBJ2-7
SARDPREGDHQH	TRBV20-1	TRBJ1-5
SARAEAF	TRBV20-1	TRBJ1-1
ASSQEGQEQY	TRBV3-1	TRBJ2-7
ASSAGTSGRGNEQF	TRBV27	TRBJ2-1
ASRDIGTYGYT	TRBV2	TRBJ1-2
ASSRGAGAKNIQY	TRBV11-2	TRBJ2-4
AIRGTDGDEQF	TRBV10-3	TRBJ2-1
ASSDGANTGELF	TRBV6-4	TRBJ2-2
ASGLVLSLLGSGGGGEQF	TRBV12-5	TRBJ2-1
AWSVGSATNEKLF	TRBV30	TRBJ1-4
AWMRESGANVLT	TRBV30	TRBJ2-6
ASSWVGGEQY	TRBV11-2	TRBJ2-7
SASMGNTEAF	TRBV20-1	TRBJ1-1
SARDRVSYEQY	TRBV20-1	TRBJ2-7
SASHSGSTDTQY	TRBV20-1	TRBJ2-3
ASSAAGSTDTQY	TRBV9	TRBJ2-3
ASSLEGALGYT	TRBV11-2	TRBJ1-2
ASSRALGIQY	TRBV12-3/TRBV12-4	TRBJ2-4
ASSIQRELDEQF	TRBV19	TRBJ2-1
ACTGDLMNTEAF	TRBV30	TRBJ1-1
ASIVAGTALGGYT	TRBV19	TRBJ1-2
ASRGTGGNYGYT	TRBV4-1	TRBJ1-2
SVVDLRAAASTDTQY	TRBV29-1	TRBJ2-3
ASSPRRIETQY	TRBV18	TRBJ2-5
ASSISGHGYT	TRBV19	TRBJ1-2
STRTGALGREQY	TRBV29-1	TRBJ2-7
SASDRATGANVLT	TRBV20-1	TRBJ2-6
ASSQLAGADNGQF	TRBV3-1	TRBJ2-1
ASSLTGEFYQPQH	TRBV5-1	TRBJ1-5
ASSLQSVQYNEQF	TRBV7-9	TRBJ2-1
ASSIQPDTQY	TRBV19	TRBJ2-3
ANSPRPDYQPQH	TRBV27	TRBJ1-5
ASSQERKETQY	TRBV12-3/TRBV12-4	TRBJ2-5
SARGSGRGYETQY	TRBV20-1	TRBJ2-5
ASSSFWGSPLNEQF	TRBV12-3/TRBV12-4	TRBJ2-1
ASAGGRQETQY	TRBV19	TRBJ2-5
ASSQDRGYEQY	TRBV6-1	TRBJ2-7
ASSFGQTLSYEQY	TRBV11-2	TRBJ2-7